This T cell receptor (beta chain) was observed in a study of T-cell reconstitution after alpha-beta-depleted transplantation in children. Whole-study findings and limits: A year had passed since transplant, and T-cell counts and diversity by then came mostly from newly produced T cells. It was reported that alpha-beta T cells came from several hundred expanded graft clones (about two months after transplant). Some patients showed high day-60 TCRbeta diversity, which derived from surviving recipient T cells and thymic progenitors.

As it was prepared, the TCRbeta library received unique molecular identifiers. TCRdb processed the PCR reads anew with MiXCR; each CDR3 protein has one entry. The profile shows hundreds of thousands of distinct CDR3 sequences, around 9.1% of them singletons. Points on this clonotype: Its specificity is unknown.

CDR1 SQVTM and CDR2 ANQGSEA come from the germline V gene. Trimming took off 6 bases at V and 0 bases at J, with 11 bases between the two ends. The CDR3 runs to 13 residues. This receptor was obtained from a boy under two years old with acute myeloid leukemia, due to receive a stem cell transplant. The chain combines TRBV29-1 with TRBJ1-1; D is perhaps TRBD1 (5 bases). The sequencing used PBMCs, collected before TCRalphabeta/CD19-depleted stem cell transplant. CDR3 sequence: CSVAGTLNTEAFF. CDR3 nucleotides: TGCAGCGTCGCCGGGACCTTGAACACTGAAGCTTTCTTT. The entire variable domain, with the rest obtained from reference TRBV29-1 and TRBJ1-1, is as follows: SAVISQKPSRDICQRGTSLTIQCQVDSQVTMMFWYRQQPGQSLTLIATANQGSEATYESGFVIDKFPISRPNLTFSTLTVSNMSPEDSSIYLCSVAGTLNTEAFFGQGTRLTVV.